The 30 T cell receptor beta chains in this list originate from one sample, sequenced in a study of blood T cell repertoires in COVID-19. Measured with immunoSEQ multiplex PCR; TCRdb has only the in-frame clones, and not every one. Of some 79,000 clones listed, around 89% are singletons. The material sequenced was peripheral blood. These receptors came from a man aged 65-85 years with active or convalescent COVID-19.

V gene TRBV5-1 combines with J gene TRBJ2-2; 7 nucleotides line up with TRBD1. The CDR3 loop spans 15 amino acids. V was clipped by 6 bases and J by 4 bases; unmatched bases: 9. The germline gives CDR1 SGHRS, CDR2 YFSETQ. The CDR3: CASNIGPGGTGELFF. The CDR3 nucleotides read TGCGCCAGCAACATCGGGCCAGGGGGCACCGGGGAGCTGTTTTTT.

The gene calls are TRBV9 and TRBJ2-1; TRBD1 matches 10 bases. The V and J ends lost 4 bases and 4 bases, in that order; junction bases with no gene match: 5. The CDR3 extends over 15 amino acids. CDR1 is SGDLS and CDR2 is YYNGEE in the germline V gene. DNA of the CDR3: TGTGCCAGCAGCTCCTGGACAGGGGGGTACAATGAGCAGTTCTTC. It codes for CASSSWTGGYNEQFF.

The chain couples TRBV5-1 to TRBJ2-7, with TRBD1 identical over 11 bases. This CDR3 contains 17 residues. The ends lost 4 bases at V and 3 bases at J; junction bases unmatched: 12. Germline CDR1 and CDR2: SGHRS and YFSETQ. The CDR3 DNA is TGCGCCAGCAGCGTAGGAATAGAGGGACAGGGGGACTACGAGCAGTACTTC. It encodes CASSVGIEGQGDYEQYF. Full variable domain (remainder filled in from reference TRBV5-1 and TRBJ2-7): KAGVTQTPRYLIKTRGQQVTLSCSPISGHRSVSWYQQTPGQGLQFLFEYFSETQRNKGNFPGRFSGRQFSNSRSEMNVSTLELGDSALYLCASSVGIEGQGDYEQYFGPGTRLTVT.

The chain is built from TRBV2 and TRBJ2-2, with D possibly being TRBD1 (6 bases). This CDR3 contains 14 residues. Germline CDR1 reads SNHLY; CDR2 reads FYNNEI. V lost 7 bases to trimming and J lost 2 bases, with 11 bases between them. CDR3 DNA: TGTGCCAGCAAAAACAGGGATAACACCGGGGAGCTGTTTTTT. Translation gives CASKNRDNTGELFF.

The gene calls are TRBV28 and TRBJ2-1, with 9 bases matching TRBD2. Losses at the gene ends were 6 bases for V and 8 bases for J; bases not matched to a gene: 17. The CDR3 is 17 residues long. In germline, CDR1 is MDHEN, CDR2 SYDVKM. The CDR3 region is CASSSPRSGRALDEQFF. The CDR3 region has the DNA TGTGCCAGCAGCTCGCCTCGTAGCGGGAGAGCTTTGGATGAGCAGTTCTTC. The full variable domain, its missing parts supplied by reference TRBV28 and TRBJ2-1, is DVKVTQSSRYLVKRTGEKVFLECVQDMDHENMFWYRQDPGLGLRLIYFSYDVKMKEKGDIPEGYSVSREKKERFSLILESASTNQTSMYLCASSSPRSGRALDEQFFGPGTRLTVL.

The chain combines TRBV28 with TRBJ2-7; TRBD1 matches at 8 bases. The CDR3 runs to 14 residues. Per the germline V gene, CDR1 is MDHEN and CDR2 is SYDVKM. Trimming at V came to 6 bases and at J to 3 bases, leaving 7 bases not matched to a gene. The CDR3 DNA sequence: TGTGCCAGCAGGGACGGACAGGGATTCTACGAGCAGTACTTC. It translates to CASRDGQGFYEQYF. Variable domain in full (rest from reference TRBV28 and TRBJ2-7): DVKVTQSSRYLVKRTGEKVFLECVQDMDHENMFWYRQDPGLGLRLIYFSYDVKMKEKGDIPEGYSVSREKKERFSLILESASTNQTSMYLCASRDGQGFYEQYFGPGTRLTVT.

V gene TRBV18 combines with J gene TRBJ2-1, with D maybe TRBD1 (5 bases). Germline-derived CDR1 and CDR2 are KGHSH and LQKENI. Trimming took 4 bases from V and 0 from J, leaving 22 bases between them. The CDR3 runs 19 residues. CDR3 coding DNA: TGTGCCAGCTCACTCACATTCCAGGGTTCCCTCCGCTCCTACAATGAGCAGTTCTTC. Residues: CASSLTFQGSLRSYNEQFF.

The chain employs TRBV11-1 and TRBJ2-1, with D possibly matching TRBD2 (6 bases). The V gene lost 7 bases and the J gene lost 9 bases, with 19 bases spanning the gap. Germline CDR1 reads SGHAT; CDR2 reads FQDESV (reference sequence). The CDR3 spans 14 residues. The CDR3 nucleotides read TGTGCCAGCACGGCGCGGGACCGCGGGGTTGAGCAGTTCTTC. Its translation: CASTARDRGVEQFF.

This clone occurred once. This rearrangement joins TRBV5-1 to TRBJ2-5; perhaps TRBD2 as D (5 bases). The V gene lost 0 bases and the J gene lost 2 bases, with 11 bases spanning the gap. Germline V gene lookup returns CDR1 SGHRS and CDR2 YFSETQ. The CDR3 length is 15 residues. CDR3 in DNA: TGCGCCAGCAGCTTGGCCGGTACTAGACAAGAGACCCAGTACTTC. Its translation: CASSLAGTRQETQYF.

This clone was counted a few times. This chain uses TRBV5-6 with TRBJ1-2; D gene unclear. The CDR3 contains 13 residues. CDR1 and CDR2 (germline): SGHDT, YYEEEE. The germline V and J ends were trimmed by 7 bases and 8 bases, with 18 bases remaining between them. CDR3 in amino acids: CASGSWAHDGYTF. Written as DNA, the CDR3 is TGTGCCAGCGGCTCATGGGCACATGACGGCTACACCTTC.

The rearrangement joins TRBV7-2 to TRBJ1-1; D perhaps matches TRBD1 (6 bases). Deletions cut 4 bases from V and 1 base from J, with 10 bases between. CDR1 and CDR2 from the germline V gene are SGHTA and FQGNSA. The CDR3 contains 14 residues. CDR3 loop: CASSSMTGNTEAFF. In DNA, the CDR3 is TGTGCCAGCAGCTCGATGACAGGGAACACTGAAGCTTTCTTT. Using reference TRBV7-2 and TRBJ1-1 for the parts outside the CDR3, the full variable domain is GAGVSQSPSNKVTEKGKDVELRCDPISGHTALYWYRQSLGQGLEFLIYFQGNSAPDKSGLPSDRFSAERTGGSVSTLTIQRTQQEDSAVYLCASSSMTGNTEAFFGQGTRLTVV.

The chain combines TRBV27 with TRBJ2-6; TRBD2 matches 9 bases. Germline CDR1 is MNHEY and CDR2 is SMNVEV (reference sequence). The length of the CDR3 is 16 residues. The J segment lost 2 bases and the V segment lost 5 bases, leaving 4 bases of the junction unmatched. DNA of the CDR3: TGTGCCAGCAGTCCGGGACTAGCAGCTGGGGCCAACGTCCTGACTTTC. Translating gives CASSPGLAAGANVLTF.

This chain links TRBV10-3 with TRBJ2-3; 11 bases match TRBD2. This CDR3 has 16 residues. V was pared by 4 bases and J by 2 bases, with 5 bases of the junction left unmatched. Germline loops: CDR1 ENHRY, CDR2 SYGVKD. CDR3 loop: CAISGTSGGSTDTQYF. DNA of the CDR3: TGTGCCATCAGTGGAACTAGCGGGGGATCCACAGATACGCAGTATTTT.

The chain carries TRBV9 and TRBJ1-2; no definite D call. Germline CDR1 SGDLS, CDR2 YYNGEE. The CDR3 spans 13 residues. Between the trimmed V and J ends, which lost 0 bases and 8 bases, there was a span of 11 bases. The DNA of the CDR3 is TGTGCCAGCAGCGTAGGGTGGCTAGACGGCTACACCTTC. The encoded protein is CASSVGWLDGYTF.

CDR3 bases: TGTGCCAGCAGCCAGACTAGCGGGATAACAGATACGCAGTATTTT. Amino acid sequence: CASSQTSGITDTQYF. The chain combines TRBV3-1 (or the pseudogene TRBV3-2) with TRBJ2-3, with 11 nucleotides matching TRBD2. V shed 3 bases, J shed 3 bases, and the junction held 2 bases outside the gene matches. CDR1 and CDR2 (germline): LGHDT, YNNKEL (reference sequence). This CDR3 region has 15 residues.

This clone was observed a single time. The gene calls are TRBV5-1 and TRBJ2-1; 9 bases align to TRBD2. Germline CDR1 reads SGHRS; CDR2 reads YFSETQ. The V and J ends lost 2 bases and 8 bases, in that order; junction bases with no gene match: 8. This CDR3 region has 15 residues. CDR3 sequence (DNA): TGCGCCAGCAGCTTTCTAGCGGGATCGAACCATGAGCAGTTCTTC. It specifies CASSFLAGSNHEQFF.

The chain links TRBV7-2 to TRBJ2-2, with D possibly matching TRBD1 (6 bases). The length of the CDR3 is 17 residues. V was trimmed by 2 bases and J by 7 bases, leaving 20 bases between them. CDR1 SGHTA and CDR2 FQGNSA come from the germline V gene. The CDR3 DNA reads TGTGCCAGCAGCTTAATCGGGACACGATACCAGGGCGGGGAGCTGTTTTTT. It specifies CASSLIGTRYQGGELFF.

The V call is TRBV6-2 or TRBV6-3, the J call TRBJ2-7, with D possibly being TRBD1 (5 bases). Germline V gene lookup returns CDR1 MNHEY and CDR2 SVGEGT. V lost 0 bases and J 2 bases, leaving 14 bases between the germline ends. This CDR3 contains 16 residues. CDR3 sequence reads: CASSYSLRTRTYEQYF. The DNA of the CDR3 is TGTGCCAGCAGTTACTCCCTGAGGACAAGGACCTACGAGCAGTACTTC.

This clone occurred once. The chain carries TRBV30 and TRBJ1-3, with D uncertain. The CDR3 is 12 residues long. The germline gives CDR1 GTSNPN, CDR2 SVGIG (reference sequence). The ends were cut back, 5 bases at V and 0 bases at J, with 5 bases in the middle. The CDR3, as DNA: TGTGCCTGGCAGTCCTCTGGAAACACCATATATTTT. Protein: CAWQSSGNTIYF.

This sequence joins TRBV6-2 or TRBV6-3 and TRBJ2-7, with TRBD2 matching over 8 bases. Germline-derived CDR1 and CDR2 are MNHEY and SVGEGT. CDR3 length equals 15 residues. Unmatched junction bases numbered 7, after V lost 5 bases and J lost 1 base. For the CDR3, the DNA is TGTGCCAGCAGTCAGGGACTAGGGGCATCCTACGAGCAGTACTTC. Amino acids: CASSQGLGASYEQYF.

V gene TRBV19 combines with J gene TRBJ1-1; D might be TRBD1 (6 bases). CDR1 and CDR2 from the germline V gene are LNHDA and SQIVND (reference sequence). The CDR3 is 18 residues long. V dropped 5 bases and J dropped 0 bases, with 22 bases sitting between them. CDR3 residues: CASSGGGSSWMVNTEAFF. CDR3 sequence (DNA): TGTGCCAGTAGTGGGGGGGGCTCCTCATGGATGGTGAACACTGAAGCTTTCTTT.

This clone was counted between two and nine times. J is TRBJ2-7 and V is TRBV6-2 or TRBV6-3; 7 bases line up with TRBD1. In germline, CDR1 is MNHEY, CDR2 SVGEGT. The CDR3 is 16 residues long. J lost 2 bases, V lost 3 bases, and 10 bases had no gene match. The CDR3 sequence is CASSYELGQLTYEQYF. In DNA form, the CDR3 reads TGTGCCAGCAGTTATGAATTGGGACAGCTAACCTACGAGCAGTACTTC.

The chain is built from TRBV9 and TRBJ2-3; 11 bases agree with TRBD2. The V segment lost 1 base and the J segment 2 bases; nucleotides outside the gene matches: 3. The CDR3 extends over 16 amino acids. Germline loops: CDR1 SGDLS, CDR2 YYNGEE. DNA of the CDR3: TGTGCCAGCAGCGTACTAGCGGGAGGTCCCACAGATACGCAGTATTTT. This encodes CASSVLAGGPTDTQYF.

The V call is TRBV2, the J call TRBJ2-3; TRBD2 matches 14 bases. The CDR3 totals 17 residues. CDR1 and CDR2 from the germline V gene are SNHLY and FYNNEI. J gave up 0 bases and V 8 bases, and 7 bases lay outside the gene matches. The CDR3 loop reads CASHQGTSGGSTDTQYF. CDR3 DNA sequence: TGTGCCAGCCACCAGGGGACTAGCGGGGGTAGCACAGATACGCAGTATTTT.

The sample holds one count of this clone. The V gene is TRBV27, the J gene TRBJ2-2; 8 bases are shared with TRBD1. CDR1 MNHEY and CDR2 SMNVEV come from the germline V gene (reference sequence). There are 17 residues in the CDR3. Trimming removed 5 bases from V and 5 bases from J; junction bases left unmatched: 13. The CDR3 sequence is CASSPPAGGLRTGELFF. CDR3 DNA sequence: TGTGCCAGCAGTCCCCCTGCAGGGGGCCTGAGGACCGGGGAGCTGTTTTTT.

The CDR3 nucleotides are TGTGCCAGTAGTGTCCAGGGGGCTGGGGCCAACGTCCTGACTTTC. Residues: CASSVQGAGANVLTF. This chain joins TRBV19 and TRBJ2-6, with 7 nucleotides matching TRBD1. V dropped 5 bases and J dropped 2; count of bases not matched to a gene: 3. The CDR3 consists of 15 residues. The germline CDR1 and CDR2 sequences are LNHDA and SQIVND (reference sequence).

The chain recombines TRBV10-3 with TRBJ1-4; tentative D call: TRBD1 (5 bases). The germline V gene has CDR1 ENHRY and CDR2 SYGVKD. This CDR3 contains 13 residues. Trimming left V 8 bases short and J 1 base short, with 8 bases between. The CDR3, as DNA: TGTGCCATCGGGGCCGGAACTAATGAAAAACTGTTTTTT. This sequence encodes CAIGAGTNEKLFF.

The chain is built from TRBV5-1 and TRBJ1-1; D is possibly TRBD1 (5 bases). CDR1 is SGHRS and CDR2 is YFSETQ in the germline V gene. CDR3 length equals 15 residues. Deletions cut 2 bases from V and 4 bases from J, with 15 bases between. CDR3 in amino acids: CASSFRGGFITEAFF. For the CDR3, the DNA is TGCGCCAGCAGCTTTCGGGGGGGTTTTATCACTGAAGCTTTCTTT.

This chain uses TRBV5-5 with TRBJ1-2, with D maybe TRBD1 (6 bases). In germline, CDR1 is SGHKS, CDR2 YYEKEE (reference sequence). The ends were cut back, 2 bases at V and 2 bases at J, with 13 bases in the middle. This CDR3 comprises 15 residues. The CDR3 spells CASSLQGIENYGYTF. CDR3 sequence (DNA): TGTGCCAGCAGCTTACAGGGTATTGAAAACTATGGCTACACCTTC.

J is TRBJ2-2 and V is TRBV30, with a weak D call TRBD1 (6 bases). The CDR3 consists of 14 residues. Germline V gives CDR1 GTSNPN, CDR2 SVGIG (reference sequence). V was shortened by 0 bases and J by 6 bases, with 11 bases between the two germline ends. The CDR3 DNA follows: TGTGCCTGGAGTGTAGGGGGTAAAGCCGGGGAGCTGTTTTTT. Amino acid sequence: CAWSVGGKAGELFF.